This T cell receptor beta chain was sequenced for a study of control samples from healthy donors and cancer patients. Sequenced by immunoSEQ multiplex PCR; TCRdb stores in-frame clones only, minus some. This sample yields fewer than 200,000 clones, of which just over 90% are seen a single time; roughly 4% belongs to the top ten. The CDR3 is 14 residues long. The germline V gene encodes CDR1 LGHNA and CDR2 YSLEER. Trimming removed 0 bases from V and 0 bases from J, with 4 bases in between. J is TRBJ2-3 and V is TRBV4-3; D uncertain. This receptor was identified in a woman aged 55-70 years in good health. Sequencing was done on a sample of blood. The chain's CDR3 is CASSQERSTDTQYF. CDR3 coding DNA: TGCGCCAGCAGCCAAGAACGCAGCACAGATACGCAGTATTTT.